This T cell receptor (beta chain) comes out of a study of cytomegalovirus exposure and HLA in healthy donors. On the study more broadly: Roughly 180 million T cells yielded more than 90 million unique TCR beta sequences, as an earlier analysis found.

Findings and caveats of the study: Sequencing depth roughly uniform across donors was assumed in presence/absence analyses. A prior analysis recorded that most TCR beta V segments were productive about 87% or about 30% of the time. In a later analysis, TCR beta V- and J-gene trimming was associated with a missense DCLRE1C variant.

The V end was cut by 4 bases, the J end by 0 bases, with 11 bases between. The CDR3 has 15 residues. CDR1 is SGHRS, CDR2 YFSETQ, per germline. PCR was performed using 60 Vbeta and 13 Jbeta primers. The data were produced by immunoSEQ multiplex PCR, yet TCRdb's version contains in-frame clones alone and is incomplete. The sample comprises around 230,000 clones, roughly 85% of which are singletons, and 0.2% to 0.25% rests with the top ten. In regard to this clone: Its target is unknown.

The sequenced material came from PBMCs. This sequence originates from a girl aged 2 to 9 in good health and CMV-seronegative. This sequence joins TRBV5-1 and TRBJ2-1; perhaps TRBD1 as D (5 bases). CDR3 in amino acids: CASSDSVSSYNEQFF. The CDR3 region has the DNA TGCGCCAGCAGCGACAGCGTGAGCTCCTACAATGAGCAGTTCTTC.